This T cell receptor beta chain was identified during a study of T-cell reconstitution after alpha-beta-depleted transplantation in children. General study points: One year post-transplant, T-cell counts and diversity were largely derived from T cells produced anew. From surviving recipient T cells and thymic progenitors came the high day-60 TCRbeta diversity observed in some patients. Alpha-beta T cells present about two months after transplant were reported to originate from several hundred expanded graft clones.

With 4 bases clipped from V and 1 base from J, the junction kept 5 bases outside the gene matches. The CDR3 runs to 15 residues. Construction of the TCRbeta library involved unique molecular identifiers. TCRdb re-analysed the PCR reads in MiXCR, keeping a single row per CDR3 protein. The sample holds 500,000 to 750,000 distinct CDR3 sequences, over 10% seen once. This clonotype has a count of ten or more. Antigen: not known. The receptor was isolated from a male patient aged 5 to 17 who had a stem cell transplant for acute myeloid leukemia, so the T cells may come from the graft donor. The specimen was PBMCs, mostly from graft donor cells, collected 360 days after TCRalphabeta/CD19-depleted stem cell transplant. The chain links TRBV12-3 or TRBV12-4 to TRBJ1-1; 8 bases map to TRBD1. CDR3 in DNA: TGTGCCAGCAGTTCTTCAGGGGGCGGGAACACTGAAGCTTTCTTT. Translated: CASSSSGGGNTEAFF.